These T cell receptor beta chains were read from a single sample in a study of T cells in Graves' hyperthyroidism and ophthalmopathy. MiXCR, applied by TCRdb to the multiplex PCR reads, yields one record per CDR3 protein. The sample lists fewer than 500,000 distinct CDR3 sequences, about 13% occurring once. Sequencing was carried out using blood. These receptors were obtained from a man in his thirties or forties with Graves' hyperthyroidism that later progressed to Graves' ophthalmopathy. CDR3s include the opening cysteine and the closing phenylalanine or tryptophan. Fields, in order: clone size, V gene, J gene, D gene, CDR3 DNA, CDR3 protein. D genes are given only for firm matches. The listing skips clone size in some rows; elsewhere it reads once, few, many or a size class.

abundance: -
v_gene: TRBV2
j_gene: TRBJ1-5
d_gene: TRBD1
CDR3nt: TGTGCCAGCAGTGTAAATAGACAGGGCCATCAGCCCCAGCATTTT
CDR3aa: CASSVNRQGHQPQHF

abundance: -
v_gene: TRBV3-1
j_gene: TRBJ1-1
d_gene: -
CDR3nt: TGTGCCAGCAGCCAAGGAAGTCCGAGAGGGCGGACTGAAGCTTTCTTT
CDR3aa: CASSQGSPRGRTEAFF

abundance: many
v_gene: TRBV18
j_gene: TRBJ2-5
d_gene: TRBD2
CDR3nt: TGTGCCAGCTCGCGGACTAGCGGGGCGCAAGAGACCCAGTACTTC
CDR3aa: CASSRTSGAQETQYF

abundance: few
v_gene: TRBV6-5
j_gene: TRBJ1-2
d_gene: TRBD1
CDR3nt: TGTGCCAGCAGTTACGACGGGACAGCAGGCTATGGCTACACCTTC
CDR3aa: CASSYDGTAGYGYTF

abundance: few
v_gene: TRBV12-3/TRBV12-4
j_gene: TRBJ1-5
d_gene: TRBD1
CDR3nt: TGTGCCATCAGACAGGGGGGTCAATCGCCCCAGCATTTT
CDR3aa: CAIRQGGQSPQHF

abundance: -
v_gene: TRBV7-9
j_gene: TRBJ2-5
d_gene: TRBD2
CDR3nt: TGTGCCAGCAGCCCCCCTAGCGGGGGGGCAGAGACCCAGTACTTC
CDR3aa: CASSPPSGGAETQYF

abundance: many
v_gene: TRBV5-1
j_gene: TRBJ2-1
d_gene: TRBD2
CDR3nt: TGCGCCAGCACCTTAGCGGGGGCCTACAATGAGCAGTTCTTC
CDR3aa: CASTLAGAYNEQFF

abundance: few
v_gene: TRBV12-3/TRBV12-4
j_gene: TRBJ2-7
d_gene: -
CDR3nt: TGTGCCAGCACCTCGGACGGCTCCTACGAGCAGTACTTC
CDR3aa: CASTSDGSYEQYF

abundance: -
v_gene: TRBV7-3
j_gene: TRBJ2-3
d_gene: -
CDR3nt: TGTGCCAGCAGCTCGGACAGTCATACGCAGTATTTT
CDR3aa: CASSSDSHTQYF

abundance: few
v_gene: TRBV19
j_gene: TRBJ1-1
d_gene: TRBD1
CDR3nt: TGTGCCAGTACTTGGACAGGGGGGACTGAAGCTTTCTTT
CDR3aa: CASTWTGGTEAFF

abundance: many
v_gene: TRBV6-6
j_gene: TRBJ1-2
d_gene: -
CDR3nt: TGTGCCAGCAGTTACTCAAAGGGGGACTATGGCTACACCTTC
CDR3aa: CASSYSKGDYGYTF

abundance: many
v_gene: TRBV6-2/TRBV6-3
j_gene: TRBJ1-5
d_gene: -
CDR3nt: TGTGCCAGCAGGAGGGACAGCAATCAGCCCCAGCATTTT
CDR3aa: CASRRDSNQPQHF

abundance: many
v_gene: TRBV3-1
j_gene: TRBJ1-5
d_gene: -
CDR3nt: TGTGCCAGCAGCCAAGAAGGCAGGGGAAATCAGCCCCAGCATTTT
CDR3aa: CASSQEGRGNQPQHF

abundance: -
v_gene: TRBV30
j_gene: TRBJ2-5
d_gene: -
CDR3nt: TGTGCCTGGAGTCTAGCGTCAGAGACCCAGTACTTC
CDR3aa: CAWSLASETQYF

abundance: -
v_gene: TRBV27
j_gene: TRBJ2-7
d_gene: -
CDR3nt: TGTGCCAGCAGTTTATTGGCAGGGGGACTACACGAGCAGTACTTC
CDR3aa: CASSLLAGGLHEQYF

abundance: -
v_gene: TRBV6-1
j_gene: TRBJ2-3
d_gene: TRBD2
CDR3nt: TGTGCCAGCAGTCTTACTAGCGGGGTGTTTGGAGATACGCAGTATTTT
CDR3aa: CASSLTSGVFGDTQYF

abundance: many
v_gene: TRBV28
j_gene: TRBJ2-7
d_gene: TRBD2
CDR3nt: TGTGCCAGCAGTTTATTGCTAGCGGGGGGATTAAGCTCCTACGAGCAGTACTTC
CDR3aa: CASSLLLAGGLSSYEQYF

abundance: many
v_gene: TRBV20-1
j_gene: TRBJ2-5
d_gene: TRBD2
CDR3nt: TGCAGTGCTAGAGTTGGGCTAGCGGGGCTGCAAGAGACCCAGTACTTC
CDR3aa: CSARVGLAGLQETQYF

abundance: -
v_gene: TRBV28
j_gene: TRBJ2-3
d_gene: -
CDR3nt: TGTGCCAGTTCACCCCCCGGGGGAACAGGTACGCAGTATTTT
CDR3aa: CASSPPGGTGTQYF

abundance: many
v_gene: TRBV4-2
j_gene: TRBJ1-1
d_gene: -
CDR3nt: TGTGCCAGCAGCCAAGCCCCGCCAAACACTGAAGCTTTCTTT
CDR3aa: CASSQAPPNTEAFF